This TCR beta chain was observed in a study of cytomegalovirus exposure and HLA in healthy donors. To note about this clone: Its specificity is not known.

Overall study findings and caveats: Sequencing probably produced one cluster of sequence variants that were highly shared.

The PCR contained 60 Vbeta and 13 Jbeta primers. The authors' processing: Roughly 80 million unique TCR beta chains, 9 million to 11 million shared, were counted in a later analysis. Assay used: immunoSEQ multiplex PCR; TCRdb lists only in-frame clones, some missing. V, J and clone size are those of that table, while D and trimming were read from the DNA. The data show 150,000 to 250,000 clones, around 74% seen once. The TCR sequence derives from a girl aged 5 to 17 in good health and CMV-seropositive. Sequencing was done on a sample of PBMCs.

CDR3: CASSLVPNQGQPQHF. The CDR3 bases are TGCGCCAGCAGCTTGGTACCAAACCAGGGGCAGCCCCAGCATTTT. This chain connects TRBV5-1 to TRBJ1-5, with D possibly matching TRBD1 (6 bases). The germline gives CDR1 SGHRS, CDR2 YFSETQ. CDR3 length: 15 amino acids. Trimming pared 0 bases from V and 7 bases from J, leaving 14 bases between.